This record looks at one T cell receptor (beta chain) sequence and its context. Antigen specificity is unknown. This sample stems from a study of cytomegalovirus exposure and HLA in healthy donors. On the study more broadly: T cells numbering about 179 million yielded 117 million unique TCR beta sequences in an earlier analysis. Study observations and caveats: Presence/absence analyses supposed approximately even sequencing depth among donors.

Donors sampled were nominally healthy, though unrecorded immune exposures were likely. Primers included in the PCR were 60 Vbeta and 13 Jbeta primers. Sequencing used immunoSEQ multiplex PCR; TCRdb keeps in-frame clones, though not all of them. This sample's clone table lists 100,000 to 150,000 clones. Germline lookup yields CDR1 KGHSH and CDR2 LQKENI. The CDR3 contains 16 residues. V dropped 5 bases and J dropped 3; count of bases not matched to a gene: 5. The sequenced sample was PBMCs. The chain links TRBV18 to TRBJ2-2, with 11 bases that match TRBD2. This TCR derives from a man aged 25-40 years in good health and CMV-seronegative. The CDR3 nucleotides are TGTGCCAGCTCAACTAGCGGGAGTTTCCACACCGGGGAGCTGTTTTTT. Protein sequence: CASSTSGSFHTGELFF.